This T cell receptor beta chain was sequenced during a study of a mutant IDH1 vaccine in newly diagnosed glioma. Overall study context: Eight vaccinations reached patients in weeks 1, 3, 5, 7, 11, 15, 19 and 23. Males made up approximately 62% and females roughly 40% of treated patients, whose mean age was about 40 years. Standard pretreatment was either radiotherapy, temozolomide, or, for most, radiochemotherapy with temozolomide.

The V end lost 4 bases, the J end lost 4 bases, and 11 bases lay between the germline ends. Germline values: CDR1 MNHEY, CDR2 SMNVEV (reference sequence). This CDR3 spans 14 amino acids. Described time point: week 23, last vaccination. All doses held 300 ug of mutant IDH1 20-mer peptide, with topical imiquimod. New WHO grade 3 or 4 astrocytomas that were IDH1-mutant and ATRX-lost had been found in donors. To note about this clone: Its antigen is currently unknown.

Assay used: immunoSEQ multiplex PCR; TCRdb lists only in-frame clones, some missing. The sample yields just over 80,000 clones, roughly 85% seen once. The receptor was isolated from a man in his thirties or forties with glioma. Some clones in this sample may be carry-over from other donors' samples. The sequences come from PBMCs, collected from a glioma patient whose treatment included an IDH1 peptide vaccine. The rearrangement links TRBV27 to TRBJ2-1; D not certain. The CDR3 loop is CASSSIFQYNEQFF. Here the CDR3 DNA reads TGTGCCAGCAGTTCCATCTTCCAGTACAATGAGCAGTTCTTC.